The clone carrying this T cell receptor (beta chain) has a single count. The sample originates from a study of PD-1 blockade in classical Hodgkin lymphoma. Profiled with immunoSEQ multiplex PCR; TCRdb holds only in-frame clones, not every one. The sample includes roughly 5,000 clones, 75% to 90% seen only once; the top ten take roughly 14%. CDR3 length equals 16 residues. J was trimmed by 9 bases and V by 2 bases; bases with no gene match: 7. Germline V gene data show CDR1 as SGHVS and CDR2 as FNYEAQ. Time point denoted: newly diagnosed, previously untreated cHL patient sample. The authors enriched CD8+ T cells from thawed PBMCs via magnetic negative selection.

The material sequenced was CD8+ T cells from blood. The gene calls are TRBV7-6 and TRBJ2-1, with TRBD2 matching 13 bases. This TCR came from a human donor with classical Hodgkin lymphoma. The CDR3 here is CASSLMGLAGIGEQFF. The CDR3 DNA reads as TGTGCCAGCAGCTTAATGGGACTAGCGGGAATCGGTGAGCAGTTCTTC. The complete variable domain, with remaining parts taken from reference TRBV7-6 and TRBJ2-1, reads GAGVSQSPRYKVTKRGQDVALRCDPISGHVSLYWYRQALGQGPEFLTYFNYEAQQDKSGLPNDRFSAERPEGSISTLTIQRTEQRDSAMYRCASSLMGLAGIGEQFFGPGTRLTVL.